This T cell receptor beta chain was retrieved from a study of CD8 T cells in Susac syndrome (dated by TCRdb to the late 2010s). Study-wide context: Of the Susac syndrome patients who were sequenced, about eight were in clinical remission while more than five had clinically active disease. Susac syndrome patients were therapy-naive, on corticosteroids (some also receiving IVIg), or on IVIg alone at blood withdrawal. Whether CD8+ T cell activation and differentiation in Susac syndrome was antigen driven was tested using repertoire sequencing. Clonality of the CD8+ T cell repertoire was compared between more than 10 healthy donors, approximately 14 Susac syndrome patients and roughly 16 multiple sclerosis patients.

High-throughput TCR beta sequencing profiled peripheral blood CD8+ and CD4+ T cells from healthy donors, Susac syndrome patients and multiple sclerosis patients. The Susac syndrome patients fulfilled recently defined diagnostic criteria for either definite or probable disease. Bulk CD8+ and CD4+ T cells were purified by magnetic negative isolation, whereas CD8+ TEMRA cells were enriched by FACS. Blood was collected in EDTA tubes and processed within 24 hours, with PBMCs isolated through density gradient centrifugation. PBMCs intended for TCR sequencing were cryopreserved in liquid nitrogen and thawed later in a water bath at 37 degrees C. Purity of sorted or isolated CD4+, CD8+ and CD8+ TEMRA cells was at least 90%. What the authors observed across the whole study: In the total CD8+ and CD8+ TEMRA repertoires, around 15 and five Susac-specific public clones, respectively, were identified. The TCR sequencing and HLA analysis was acknowledged to have included a relatively small number of individuals. Clonal expansion was observed in Susac syndrome CD8+ repertoires, with the highest expansion in CD8+ TEMRA cells and greater expansion in clinically active than in remitting patients.

RNA was extracted using the RNeasy kit, and about 0.5 to 1 ug of the RNA was reverse transcribed with random hexamers. The immunoSEQ multiplex PCR assay, which covers 54 Vbeta and 13 Jbeta segments, was used to amplify TCR beta CDR3 regions. PCR amplification bias was corrected by using a synthetic template baseline for primer optimization and computational correction. As for how the authors treated the data: Reads were annotated to V, D and J genes per IMGT and analyzed with immunoSEQ Analyzer, keeping only productive sequences. Clonality was calculated as one minus the Shannon entropy normalized by log2 of the number of productive unique sequences. For each patient and control, public and private clones were evaluated within the 100 most prevalent clones. A clone was defined as Susac-specific if it was absent from the healthy and MS cohorts, from roughly 980 published viral clones and from other ImmuneACCESS disease sequences. TCRdb passed the public sequencing reads through fastp at Q25 and MiXCR, retaining productive beta sequences. When rows share a CDR3 protein, they turn into one entry using the most common DNA and genes. These V and J calls are TCRdb output, not the study's own analysis. In all, the sample holds 100,000 to 150,000 distinct CDR3 sequences, and around 94% of those were seen once. Jointly, the top ten make up more than 0.2% of the sample.

Regarding this clonotype: This clone's antigen is unknown. No per-base quality is available; no much larger clone lies one base away.

The CDR3 holds 13 amino acids from the cysteine to the phenylalanine. Here the CDR3 DNA is all that survives: 39 bases in frame from base 1. The germline V gene (reference sequence) gives CDR1 as GTSNPN and CDR2 as SVGIG. Relative to germline, V is missing 7 bases and J is missing 9 bases, with 10 bases of the junction outside any gene match. The TCR comes from a human donor with Susac syndrome. The sample taken for sequencing was CD8+ T cells from PBMCs. The sequence links TRBV30 to TRBJ2-1; 9 junctional bases match TRBD2. The CDR3 region reads CAYGAGGPFEQFF. The sequenced DNA: TGTGCCTACGGGGCGGGAGGGCCTTTTGAGCAGTTCTTC.